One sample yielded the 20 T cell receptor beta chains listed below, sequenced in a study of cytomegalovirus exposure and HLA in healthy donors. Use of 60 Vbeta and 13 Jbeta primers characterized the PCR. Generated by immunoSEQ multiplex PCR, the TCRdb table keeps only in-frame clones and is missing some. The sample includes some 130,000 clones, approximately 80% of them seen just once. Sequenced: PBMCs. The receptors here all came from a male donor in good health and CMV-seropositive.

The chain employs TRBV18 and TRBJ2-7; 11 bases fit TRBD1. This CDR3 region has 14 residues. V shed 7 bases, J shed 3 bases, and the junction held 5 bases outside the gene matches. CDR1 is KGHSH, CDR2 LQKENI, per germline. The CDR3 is CASLAGTGGYEQYF. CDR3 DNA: TGTGCCAGCTTAGCCGGGACAGGGGGCTACGAGCAGTACTTC.

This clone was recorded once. The CDR3 is CASSQSRHNSPLHF. In DNA, the CDR3 is TGTGCCAGCAGCCAATCTAGGCATAATTCACCCCTCCACTTT. The chain joins TRBV14 to TRBJ1-6; no firm D call. V was pared by 2 bases and J by 5 bases, with 7 bases between. The CDR3 loop spans 14 amino acids. Germline-derived CDR1 and CDR2 are SGHDN and FVKESK.

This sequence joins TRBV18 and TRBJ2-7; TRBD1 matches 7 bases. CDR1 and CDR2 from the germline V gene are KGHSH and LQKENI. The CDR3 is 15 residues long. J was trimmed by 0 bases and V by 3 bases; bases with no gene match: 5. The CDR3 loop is CASSPTGANSYEQYF. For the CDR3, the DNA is TGTGCCAGCTCACCCACAGGGGCTAACTCCTACGAGCAGTACTTC.

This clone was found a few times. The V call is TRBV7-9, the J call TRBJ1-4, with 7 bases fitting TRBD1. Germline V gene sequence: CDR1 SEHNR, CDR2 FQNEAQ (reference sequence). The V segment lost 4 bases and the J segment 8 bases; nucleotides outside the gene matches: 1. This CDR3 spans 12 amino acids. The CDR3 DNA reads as TGTGCCAGCAGCTGGGACAGCGAAAAACTGTTTTTT. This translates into CASSWDSEKLFF.

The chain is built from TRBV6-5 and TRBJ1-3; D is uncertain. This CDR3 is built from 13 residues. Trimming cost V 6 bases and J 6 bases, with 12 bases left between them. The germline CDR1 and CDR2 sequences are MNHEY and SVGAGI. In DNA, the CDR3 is TGTGCCAGCAGCCCTACCCTGCAAAACACCATATATTTT. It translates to CASSPTLQNTIYF.

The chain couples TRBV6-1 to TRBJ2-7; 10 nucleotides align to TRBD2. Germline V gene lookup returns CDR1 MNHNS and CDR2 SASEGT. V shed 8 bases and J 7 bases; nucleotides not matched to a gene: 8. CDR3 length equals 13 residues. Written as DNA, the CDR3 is TGTGCCAGCCAGCGGGGGGGCGTGGGGGAGCAGTACTTC. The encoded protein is CASQRGGVGEQYF.

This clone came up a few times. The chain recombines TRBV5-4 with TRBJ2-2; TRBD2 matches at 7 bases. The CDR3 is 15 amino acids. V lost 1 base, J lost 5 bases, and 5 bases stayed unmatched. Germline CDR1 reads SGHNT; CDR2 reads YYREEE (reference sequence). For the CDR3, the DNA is TGTGCCAGCAGCTTGTATACGGGGGGTACCGGGGAGCTGTTTTTT. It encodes CASSLYTGGTGELFF.

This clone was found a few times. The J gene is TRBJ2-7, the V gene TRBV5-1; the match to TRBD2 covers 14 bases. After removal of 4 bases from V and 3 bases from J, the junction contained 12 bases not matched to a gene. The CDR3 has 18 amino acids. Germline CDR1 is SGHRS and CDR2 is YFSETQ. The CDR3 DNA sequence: TGCGCCAGCAGCCCCCGACTAGCGGGGGGGCCCCAGAACTACGAGCAGTACTTC. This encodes CASSPRLAGGPQNYEQYF.

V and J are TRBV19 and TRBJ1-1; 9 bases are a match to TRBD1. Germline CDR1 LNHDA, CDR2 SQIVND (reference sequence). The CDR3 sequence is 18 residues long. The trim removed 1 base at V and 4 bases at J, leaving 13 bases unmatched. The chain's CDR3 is CASSIGGVQGARGTEAFF. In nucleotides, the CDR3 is TGTGCCAGTAGTATAGGAGGCGTACAGGGGGCAAGAGGCACTGAAGCTTTCTTT.

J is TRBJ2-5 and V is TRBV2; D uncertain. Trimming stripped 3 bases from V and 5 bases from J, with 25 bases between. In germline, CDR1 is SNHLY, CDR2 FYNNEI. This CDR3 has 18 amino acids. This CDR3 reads CASSEAVPQNSILETQYF. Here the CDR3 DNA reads TGTGCCAGCAGTGAGGCGGTCCCCCAGAATTCGATCTTGGAGACCCAGTACTTC.

CDR3 DNA: TGTGCCAGCGGGGCTGCCGGCTACACCTTC. Its protein is CASGAAGYTF. This chain joins TRBV28 and TRBJ1-2, with a possible D match to TRBD1 (5 bases). The CDR3 spans 10 residues. Trimming pared 8 bases from V and 8 bases from J, leaving 9 bases between. CDR1 is MDHEN, CDR2 SYDVKM, per germline.

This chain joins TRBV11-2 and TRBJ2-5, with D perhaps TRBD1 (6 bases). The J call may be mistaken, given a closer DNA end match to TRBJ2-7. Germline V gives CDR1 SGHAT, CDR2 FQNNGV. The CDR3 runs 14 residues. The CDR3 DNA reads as TGTGCCAGCAGCTTAGAAGGACAGCTCCACGAGCAGTACTTC. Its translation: CASSLEGQLHEQYF.

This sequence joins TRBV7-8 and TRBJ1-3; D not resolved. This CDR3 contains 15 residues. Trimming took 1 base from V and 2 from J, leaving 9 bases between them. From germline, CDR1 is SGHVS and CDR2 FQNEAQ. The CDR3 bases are TGTGCCAGCAGCTTAGTCCCCATCACTGGAAACACCATATATTTT. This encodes CASSLVPITGNTIYF. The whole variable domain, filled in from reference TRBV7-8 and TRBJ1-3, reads GAGVSQSPRYKVAKRGQDVALRCDPISGHVSLFWYQQALGQGPEFLTYFQNEAQLDKSGLPSDRFFAERPEGSVSTLKIQRTQQEDSAVYLCASSLVPITGNTIYFGEGSWLTVV.

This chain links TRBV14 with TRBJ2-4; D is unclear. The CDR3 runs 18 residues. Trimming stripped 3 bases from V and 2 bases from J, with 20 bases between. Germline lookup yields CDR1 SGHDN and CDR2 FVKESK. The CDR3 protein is CASSHSPLQPFPKNIQYF. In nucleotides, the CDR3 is TGTGCCAGCAGCCATAGCCCATTGCAGCCCTTTCCCAAAAACATTCAGTACTTC.

CDR3 in DNA: TGTGCCAGCAGTTTATTGGGGGGAGACTATGGCTACACCTTC. Encoded protein: CASSLLGGDYGYTF. This rearrangement joins TRBV28 to TRBJ1-2; tentatively, D is TRBD1 (5 bases). Trimming stripped 1 base from V and 3 bases from J, with 9 bases between. This CDR3 contains 14 residues. Germline V gene data show CDR1 as MDHEN and CDR2 as SYDVKM.

For the CDR3, the DNA is TGTGCCAGTAGTCCCCCCCGGGACAGGGGAATAGGCACTGAAGCTTTCTTT. The encoded protein is CASSPPRDRGIGTEAFF. This chain connects TRBV19 to TRBJ1-1; TRBD1 agrees at 10 bases. The CDR3 sequence is 17 residues long. The junction had 13 bases not matched to a gene; V was cut back by 5 bases and J by 4 bases. Germline V gene lookup returns CDR1 LNHDA and CDR2 SQIVND (reference sequence). Complete variable domain (other parts from reference TRBV19 and TRBJ1-1): DGGITQSPKYLFRKEGQNVTLSCEQNLNHDAMYWYRQDPGQGLRLIYYSQIVNDFQKGDIAEGYSVSREKKESFPLTVTSAQKNPTAFYLCASSPPRDRGIGTEAFFGQGTRLTVV.

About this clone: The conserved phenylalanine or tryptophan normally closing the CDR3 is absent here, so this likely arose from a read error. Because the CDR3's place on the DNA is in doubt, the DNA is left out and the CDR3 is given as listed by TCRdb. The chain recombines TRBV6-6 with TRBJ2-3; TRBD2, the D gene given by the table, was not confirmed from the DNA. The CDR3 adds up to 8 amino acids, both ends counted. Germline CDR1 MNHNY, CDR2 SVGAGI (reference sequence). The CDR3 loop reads CASSYSLH.

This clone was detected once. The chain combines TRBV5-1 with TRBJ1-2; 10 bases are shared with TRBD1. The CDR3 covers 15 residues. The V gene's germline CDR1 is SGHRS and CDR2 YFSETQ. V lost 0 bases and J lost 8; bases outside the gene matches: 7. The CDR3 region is CASSLEGQGIMGYTF. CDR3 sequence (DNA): TGCGCCAGCAGCTTGGAGGGACAGGGGATTATGGGCTACACCTTC.

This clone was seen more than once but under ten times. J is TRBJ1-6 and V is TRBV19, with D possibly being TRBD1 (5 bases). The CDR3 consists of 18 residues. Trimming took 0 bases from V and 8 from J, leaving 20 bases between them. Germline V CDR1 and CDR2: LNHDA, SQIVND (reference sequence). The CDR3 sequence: CASSIDLSGQGSDSPLHF. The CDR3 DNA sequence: TGTGCCAGTAGTATAGATCTATCCGGGCAGGGATCGGATTCACCCCTCCACTTT.

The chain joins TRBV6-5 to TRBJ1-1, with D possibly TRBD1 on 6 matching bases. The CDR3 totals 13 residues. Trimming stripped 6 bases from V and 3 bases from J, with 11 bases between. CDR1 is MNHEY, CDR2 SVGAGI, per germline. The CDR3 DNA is TGTGCCAGCAGCACAGGGTCATACACTGAAGCTTTCTTT. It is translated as CASSTGSYTEAFF.